This record concerns one T cell receptor (beta chain) sequence. This clonotype was counted ten times or more. The specificity of this receptor is unknown. No base quality values were provided; no much bigger clone lies one nucleotide off. To prepare the library, 5' RACE was applied. The run used an Illumina HiSeq 2500. A second roughly 6 to 12 cycle PCR used a sample-barcoded 5' primer and a J-beta primer mix. Each TCR beta cDNA molecule received a unique molecular identifier from a template-switch 5' adaptor carrying 12 random nucleotides. Each sample yielded at least 2.5 million CDR3-containing paired-end reads. First-strand cDNA was synthesized from all RNA with the Mint cDNA synthesis kit, primed by a TRBC-specific oligonucleotide. Following uracil-DNA glycosylase treatment, all cDNA underwent a first 18-cycle PCR with the universal primers M1SS and BC2_uni_R. The source study handled its data this way. Each sample was normalized by randomly selecting 1 million high-quality reads, each carrying a distinct molecular identifier. Reads with shared molecular identifiers were discarded instead of being binned into consensus sequences. MiTCR, run with a Q25 quality threshold and the strictest error-elimination algorithm, handled CDR3 identification, clonotype clustering and error correction. A nonparametric unseen species model with Euler transformation was used to estimate lower-bound total TCR beta diversity. The public sequencing data were trimmed at Q25 with fastp and processed into clonotypes with MiXCR by TCRdb, which kept only in-frame beta chains. For every CDR3 protein sequence, its rows merge into one entry that carries the most common genes and DNA. Clone size and V and J calls follow TCRdb, not the original study. For this sample there are 590,000 or so distinct CDR3 sequences; approximately 30% appear just once. The top ten constitute around 14% of the sample.

According to the germline V gene (reference sequence), CDR1 reads DFQATT and CDR2 reads SNEGSKA. Deletion took 0 bases off V and 7 bases off J, with a span of 13 bases between the germline ends. From its cysteine to its phenylalanine, the CDR3 spans 13 amino acids. Of all the DNA, just the CDR3 is kept, 39 bases in frame from base 1. Donors were 39 systemically healthy Caucasian individuals from Russia aged roughly 6 to 100 years. Around 10 milliliters of peripheral blood were drawn from each donor into EDTA-treated Vacutainer tubes. Ficoll-Paque density-gradient centrifugation was used to isolate PBMCs, with at least 7 million per sample. Total RNA, at least 6 micrograms per sample, was extracted from PBMCs with Trizol reagent. For every donor, an aliquot of PBMCs went through flow cytometry to measure the percentages of naive CD45RAhigh/CD27high T cells. This entry is derived from a study of blood T cells in healthy people across ages (dated by TCRdb to between 2014 and 2017). About the full investigation: In model experiments, template switching captured roughly one uniquely barcoded TCR beta cDNA molecule for every two T cells. Age-related changes in TCR beta repertoire diversity were measured in the study by deep sequencing normalized with unique cDNA molecular identifiers. The donors were divided into four age groups: young (average approximately 15 years), middle-aged (about 41), aged (about 60) and long-lived (roughly 82). Donors of different ages were randomly distributed across sequencing lanes to avoid experimental bias. Two additional independent replicas of 1 million unique cDNA reads from the same blood draw were analyzed for two donors (one aged 18 to 30 and one aged 80 or older). The investigation overall reported the following: Bulk unsorted PBMC profiling prevented conclusive comparison of naive and antigen-experienced compartments. Observed TCR beta diversity per million T cells fell roughly linearly with age, and a significant reduction was already apparent by age around 40. Observed TCR beta diversity correlated strongly with the percentage of naive T cells measured by flow cytometry. Compared with the aged group, more naive CD4+ T cells, fewer expanded clones and increased TCR diversity were shown by the long-lived group, suggesting age selection. Because the CMV infection status of the donors was unknown, age-related changes in expanded clonotypes may potentially have been confounded. Estimates of total diversity based on one million sequenced T cells were regarded as lower bounds and as underestimates.

The sequence was collected from an elderly woman in good health. Material: blood. Recombination joined TRBV20-1 with TRBJ2-7, and the D gene may be TRBD1, 6 bases matching. The nucleotide sequence reads TGCAGTGCTAGAGATCAGAACAGGGAGGAGCAGTACTTC. It encodes CSARDQNREEQYF.